The 25 T cell receptor beta chains below come from one sample, sequenced in a study of shared clonotypes between healthy human individuals (dated by TCRdb to about 2020). The method behind the library was the immunoSEQ multiplex PCR assay. TCRdb took over this immuneACCESS table, retaining in-frame rearrangements with V and J assigned. Such tables are incomplete; in checked studies, under half of the missing clones stem from an unresolved V gene, and the remainder is unexplained. This sample comprises about 2.3 million clones, more than 85% of them detected only once. The ten largest clonotypes hold 0.39% of the sample. The material sequenced was naive CD4+ T cells from PBMCs. In light of the paper, this sample's cell subset or site label describes: CD45RA+ positively selected. These receptors came from a man aged 18-30 years in good health. Some clones in this sample may be carry-over from other donors' samples.

This chain joins TRBV5-1 and TRBJ1-4; 7 nucleotides match TRBD1. V dropped 3 bases and J dropped 8; count of bases not matched to a gene: 10. Germline CDR1 reads SGHRS; CDR2 reads YFSETQ. CDR3 length: 15 residues. The DNA of the CDR3 is TGCGCCAGCAGCTCAGCAGGGGGTTCGTACGAAAAACTGTTTTTT. This gives the protein CASSSAGGSYEKLFF.

V is TRBV7-8 and J is TRBJ2-7; 12 bases map to TRBD2. CDR1 SGHVS and CDR2 FQNEAQ come from the germline V gene. The CDR3 is 15 residues long. V lost 4 bases, J lost 7 bases, and 8 bases stayed unmatched. The DNA of the CDR3 is TGTGCCAGCAGCTCCGGACTAGCGGGATCCTTGGAGCAGTACTTC. Amino acids: CASSSGLAGSLEQYF.

The chain joins TRBV6-6 to TRBJ1-3; D ambiguous. The CDR3 length is 15 residues. The V end was cut by 0 bases, the J end by 5 bases, with 11 bases between. CDR1 and CDR2 from the germline V gene are MNHNY and SVGAGI (reference sequence). In DNA, the CDR3 is TGTGCCAGCAGTTACTCGATCTCAATGAGAAACACCATATATTTT. It is translated as CASSYSISMRNTIYF.

This sequence joins TRBV27 and TRBJ2-5, with TRBD1 matching over 10 bases. J was trimmed by 4 bases and V by 5 bases; bases with no gene match: 10. CDR1 and CDR2 from the germline V gene are MNHEY and SMNVEV (reference sequence). The CDR3 has 16 amino acids. The CDR3 region is CASSLRDRGGAETQYF. CDR3 DNA: TGTGCCAGCAGTCTAAGGGACAGGGGAGGGGCAGAGACCCAGTACTTC.

V gene TRBV11-3 combines with J gene TRBJ2-1, with D maybe TRBD1 (5 bases). The V gene's germline CDR1 is SGHNT and CDR2 YENEEA. Trimming took off 5 bases at V and 8 bases at J, with 7 bases between the two ends. This CDR3 spans 11 amino acids. CDR3: CASSQGYEQFF. The DNA for the CDR3 is TGTGCCAGCAGCCAGGGCTATGAGCAGTTCTTC.

The rearrangement uses TRBV28 and TRBJ2-7, with 10 bases identical to TRBD2. The CDR3 is 17 amino acids. The V segment lost 7 bases and the J segment 1 base; nucleotides outside the gene matches: 13. Germline CDR1 reads MDHEN; CDR2 reads SYDVKM. DNA of the CDR3: TGTGCCAGCACCCATGGGGGGGCTAGCGGGAGATCCTACGAGCAGTACTTC. It is translated as CASTHGGASGRSYEQYF.

This chain joins TRBV5-1 and TRBJ1-1; D unresolved. Germline V gene lookup returns CDR1 SGHRS and CDR2 YFSETQ. Trimming took 0 bases from V and 6 from J, leaving 9 bases between them. The CDR3 has 13 amino acids. CDR3 residues: CASSLVRGAEAFF. The CDR3 DNA follows: TGCGCCAGCAGCTTGGTCCGGGGAGCTGAAGCTTTCTTT.

The chain joins TRBV10-3 to TRBJ2-3; D ambiguous. V lost 9 bases, J lost 1 base, and 11 bases lay in between. The germline CDR1 and CDR2 sequences are ENHRY and SYGVKD. This CDR3 contains 13 residues. CDR3: CAIRARGTDTQYF. In nucleotides, the CDR3 is TGTGCCATTCGGGCCCGCGGCACAGATACGCAGTATTTT.

The rearrangement joins TRBV27 to TRBJ1-1; D is possibly TRBD1 (6 bases). Germline V gene sequence: CDR1 MNHEY, CDR2 SMNVEV (reference sequence). The CDR3 has 16 amino acids. Between the trimmed V and J ends, which lost 3 bases and 3 bases, there was a span of 17 bases. The CDR3 region is CASSFGRGTRDTEAFF. The CDR3 coding sequence is TGTGCCAGCAGTTTTGGCAGGGGAACCCGGGACACTGAAGCTTTCTTT.

The CDR3 region is CASSELVTGNEQFF. The CDR3 region has the DNA TGTGCCAGCAGCGAACTAGTGACAGGGAATGAGCAGTTCTTC. This chain uses TRBV9 with TRBJ2-1; 7 positions match TRBD1. V trimming: 3 bases; J trimming: 7 bases; junction bases outside the gene matches: 7. Germline lookup yields CDR1 SGDLS and CDR2 YYNGEE. The CDR3 loop spans 14 amino acids. Full variable domain (outside the CDR3, taken from reference TRBV9 and TRBJ2-1): DSGVTQTPKHLITATGQRVTLRCSPRSGDLSVYWYQQSLDQGLQFLIQYYNGEERAKGNILERFSAQQFPDLHSELNLSSLELGDSALYFCASSELVTGNEQFFGPGTRLTVL.

The V call is TRBV19, the J call TRBJ2-7; TRBD2 is a possible D gene (6 bases). This CDR3 is built from 14 residues. With 4 bases removed from V and 5 bases from J, the gap between germline ends came to 15 bases. Per the germline V gene, CDR1 is LNHDA and CDR2 is SQIVND (reference sequence). The CDR3 protein is CASSTRDLLNEQYF. In nucleotides, the CDR3 is TGTGCCAGTAGTACCCGGGACTTGCTTAACGAGCAGTACTTC.

This clone was observed a few times. J is TRBJ2-7 and V is TRBV7-9, with D tentatively TRBD1 (6 bases). The V gene's germline CDR1 is SEHNR and CDR2 FQNEAQ (reference sequence). Deletions cut 5 bases from V and 4 bases from J, with 15 bases between. The CDR3 covers 14 residues. The CDR3 sequence is CASSLSGTRYEQYF. The DNA for the CDR3 is TGTGCCAGCAGCCTGTCCGGGACAAGGTACGAGCAGTACTTC.

J is TRBJ1-1 and V is TRBV6-5; D not certain. CDR3 length equals 14 residues. Trimming removed 0 bases from V and 5 bases from J, with 10 bases in between. Germline CDR1 is MNHEY and CDR2 is SVGAGI. Written as DNA, the CDR3 is TGTGCCAGCAGTTACTCGGGGAGGATTACTGAAGCTTTCTTT. Translated: CASSYSGRITEAFF.

In DNA, the CDR3 is TGCGCCAGCAGCTTGGGCCCGGGCTTCGCGGATCAAGAGACCCAGTACTTC. Protein product: CASSLGPGFADQETQYF. The V and J genes are TRBV5-1 and TRBJ2-5; D is undetermined. Trimming removed 0 bases at V and 2 bases at J, with 17 bases between. Germline-derived CDR1 and CDR2 are SGHRS and YFSETQ. This CDR3 region has 17 residues.

This chain connects TRBV5-1 to TRBJ2-5; D ambiguous. V was pared by 4 bases and J by 5 bases, with 12 bases between. CDR1 is SGHRS and CDR2 is YFSETQ in the germline V gene. The CDR3 consists of 13 residues. CDR3 bases: TGCGCCAGCAGCCCGGGCCAGTCGGAGACCCAGTACTTC. Encoded protein: CASSPGQSETQYF.

This clone was counted a few times. This sample also contains other DNA sequences that code for the same CDR3. This sequence joins TRBV11-2 and TRBJ2-7; D is undetermined. CDR3 length: 12 residues. Trimming removed 4 bases at V and 3 bases at J, with 7 bases between. Germline lookup yields CDR1 SGHAT and CDR2 FQNNGV. The CDR3 region has the DNA TGTGCCAGCAGCTCCCAAGGCTACGAGCAGTACTTC. Translation: CASSSQGYEQYF.

The chain employs TRBV11-3 and TRBJ2-7; D is ambiguous. The CDR3 consists of 14 residues. The V gene lost 1 base and the J gene lost 2 bases, with 9 bases spanning the gap. Germline V lookup: CDR1 SGHNT, CDR2 YENEEA. Written as DNA, the CDR3 is TGTGCCAGCAGCTTAGCTGGCAATACCTACGAGCAGTACTTC. Translated, it gives CASSLAGNTYEQYF.

To note about this clone: This same CDR3 is encoded by further DNA sequences in the sample. This sequence joins TRBV6-1 and TRBJ1-5; D gene ambiguous. The CDR3 loop spans 14 amino acids. V was shortened by 3 bases and J by 0 bases, with 6 bases between the two germline ends. The germline V gene has CDR1 MNHNS and CDR2 SASEGT. The CDR3 DNA follows: TGTGCCAGCAGTGATCCGTATAGCAATCAGCCCCAGCATTTT. Protein sequence: CASSDPYSNQPQHF.

J is TRBJ1-2 and V is TRBV25-1; 11 nucleotides align to TRBD1. The junction had 8 bases not matched to a gene; V was cut back by 6 bases and J by 5 bases. CDR3 length equals 15 residues. Germline loops: CDR1 MGHDK, CDR2 SYGVNS. The CDR3 spells CASSRGGDRGYGYTF. The CDR3 DNA sequence: TGTGCCAGCAGCCGTGGTGGGGACAGGGGGTATGGCTACACCTTC.

The chain is built from TRBV9 and TRBJ2-3, with TRBD2 matching over 8 bases. The CDR3 has 16 residues. The germline V gene encodes CDR1 SGDLS and CDR2 YYNGEE. With V trimmed by 2 bases and J by 1 base, 6 bases remained unmatched. The CDR3, as DNA: TGTGCCAGCAGCGTCACGGGAGGGCCAGGCACAGATACGCAGTATTTT. Protein: CASSVTGGPGTDTQYF.

This sequence joins TRBV9 and TRBJ2-2; D is unclear. Germline assignment: CDR1 SGDLS and CDR2 YYNGEE. V was clipped by 5 bases and J by 2 bases, with 7 bases between them. CDR3 size: 13 residues. Here the CDR3 DNA reads TGTGCCAGCAGACGGCTAAACACCGGGGAGCTGTTTTTT. Protein sequence: CASRRLNTGELFF.

V gene TRBV14 combines with J gene TRBJ1-3; D is unclear. Germline CDR1 and CDR2: SGHDN and FVKESK. V was pared by 4 bases and J by 6 bases, with 10 bases between. The CDR3 consists of 13 residues. CDR3 region: CASSRLFKNTIYF. For the CDR3, the DNA is TGTGCCAGCAGCCGACTTTTTAAAAACACCATATATTTT.

This rearrangement joins TRBV19 to TRBJ1-5, with 8 bases aligning to TRBD1. The length of the CDR3 is 13 residues. Germline loops: CDR1 LNHDA, CDR2 SQIVND (reference sequence). J gave up 12 bases and V 5 bases, and 9 bases lay outside the gene matches. CDR3 sequence: CASSAADRGGQHF. CDR3 in DNA: TGTGCCAGTAGTGCGGCCGACAGGGGAGGCCAGCATTTT.

V is TRBV27 and J is TRBJ2-5; D remains unclear. The CDR3 extends over 15 amino acids. The germline V gene encodes CDR1 MNHEY and CDR2 SMNVEV (reference sequence). V was shortened by 6 bases and J by 1 base, with 15 bases between the two germline ends. The CDR3 region is CASSSHQDRQETQYF. The CDR3 DNA follows: TGTGCCAGCAGCTCACATCAGGATCGCCAAGAGACCCAGTACTTC.

The J gene is TRBJ1-4, the V gene TRBV5-4; TRBD1 agrees at 9 bases. From germline, CDR1 is SGHNT and CDR2 YYREEE (reference sequence). J lost 4 bases, V lost 3 bases, and 10 bases had no gene match. The CDR3 runs 17 residues. The CDR3 loop reads CASSSWTGETINEKLFF. The CDR3 DNA sequence: TGTGCCAGCAGCTCCTGGACAGGGGAAACGATTAATGAAAAACTGTTTTTT.